The 8 T cell receptor beta chains presented below share a single source sample, sequenced in a study of T cell repertoires in aging, cancer and after chemotherapy. Multiplex touch-down PCR with TRB-A/B primers amplified rearranged V-D-J TRB sequences. TCRdb itself ran the multiplex PCR reads through MiXCR, one entry per CDR3 protein. The table records 1,300 to 1,500 distinct CDR3 sequences, 55% to 70% of them present only once. Peripheral blood genomic DNA, not sorted cells or RNA, was the template. Sequencing input: blood. The receptor set was obtained from a human donor with a blood cancer.

This clonotype occurred a few times. This chain uses TRBV27 with TRBJ2-1; no reliable D call. V shed 10 bases and J shed 0 bases, with 16 bases lying between them. The CDR3 sequence is 15 residues long. Per the germline V gene, CDR1 is MNHEY and CDR2 is SMNVEV (reference sequence). The CDR3 protein is CATSPGPSSYNEQFF. CDR3 sequence (DNA): TGTGCCACCTCGCCGGGCCCAAGCTCCTACAATGAGCAGTTCTTC.

There are a few counts of this clonotype. The chain is built from TRBV6-5 and TRBJ2-2; possibly TRBD1 for D (6 bases). CDR1 and CDR2 (germline): MNHEY, SVGAGI. Trimming pared 9 bases from V and 0 bases from J, leaving 11 bases between. The CDR3 totals 14 residues. Written as DNA, the CDR3 is TGTGCCAGTACGCGACAGGCGAACACCGGGGAGCTGTTTTTT. Translating it yields CASTRQANTGELFF.

V is TRBV27 and J is TRBJ2-7; D not certain. The germline V gene has CDR1 MNHEY and CDR2 SMNVEV (reference sequence). This CDR3 is built from 14 residues. Between the trimmed V and J ends, which lost 5 bases and 3 bases, there was a span of 14 bases. CDR3 in DNA: TGTGCCAGCAGTCCCTGGACGGGCCGCTACGAGCAGTACTTC. Protein: CASSPWTGRYEQYF.

The gene calls are TRBV12-3 or TRBV12-4 and TRBJ1-6; 7 nucleotides agree with TRBD1. The CDR3 covers 16 residues. J gave up 6 bases and V 6 bases, and 11 bases lay outside the gene matches. For the CDR3, the DNA is TGTGCCAGCAGGACGGACCTTCAGGGGGGTAATTCACCCCTCCACTTT. It translates to CASRTDLQGGNSPLHF.

This clonotype was seen a handful of times. V gene TRBV5-5 combines with J gene TRBJ2-3; possible D gene TRBD1, 6 bases. CDR1 is SGHKS and CDR2 is YYEKEE in the germline V gene (reference sequence). The V gene lost 3 bases and the J gene lost 6 bases, with 17 bases spanning the gap. This CDR3 is built from 15 residues. CDR3 nucleotide sequence: TGTGCCAGCAGCTCCCGACAGGTTTTTGCGGATACGCAGTATTTT. Protein: CASSSRQVFADTQYF.

The chain joins TRBV7-2 to TRBJ2-2; D is unresolved. Looked up from germline, CDR1 is SGHTA and CDR2 is FQGNSA. With 5 bases removed from V and 0 bases from J, the gap between germline ends came to 1 base. CDR3 length: 12 amino acids. CDR3 DNA: TGTGCCAGCAGCACGAACACCGGGGAGCTGTTTTTT. Protein product: CASSTNTGELFF.

Notes on this clonotype: The junction departs from germline at one end; a sequencing error may be responsible. The V gene is TRBV6-5, the J gene TRBJ2-3; TRBD2 is a possible D gene (7 bases). Germline-derived CDR1 and CDR2 are MNHEY and SVGAGI. The CDR3 consists of 16 residues. CDR3 sequence (DNA): TGTGCCACCAGTGAAGTAGGGGGGGAACGTACAGATACGCAGTATTTT. Amino acid sequence: CATSEVGGERTDTQYF.

The V call is TRBV5-1, the J call TRBJ2-1, with D possibly being TRBD1 (5 bases). V was cut by 0 bases and J by 4 bases, with 8 bases left in between. From germline, CDR1 is SGHRS and CDR2 YFSETQ. This CDR3 has 14 amino acids. Here the CDR3 reads CASSLDDSYNEQFF. In DNA, the CDR3 is TGCGCCAGCAGCTTGGACGACAGTTACAATGAGCAGTTCTTC.